This passage covers 24 T cell receptor beta chains from one sample sequenced in a study of T cells in localized non-small cell lung cancer. TCRdb's table, derived via immunoSEQ multiplex PCR, lists solely in-frame clones and lacks some. This table has 20,000 to 25,000 clones, 70% to 90% appearing once. The sequencing here drew on PBMCs, taken before any cancer treatment. These receptors all come from a man aged 40-75 years with stage II squamous cell lung carcinoma.

This chain links TRBV4-3 with TRBJ2-2; 8 nucleotides match TRBD2. This CDR3 comprises 17 residues. Germline V gene sequence: CDR1 LGHNA, CDR2 YSLEER. Unmatched junction bases numbered 8, after V lost 0 bases and J lost 5 bases. CDR3: CASSQEKSRGGTGELFF. Here the CDR3 DNA reads TGCGCCAGCAGCCAAGAAAAGTCCCGGGGGGGGACCGGGGAGCTGTTTTTT.

V gene TRBV11-2 combines with J gene TRBJ1-1; 10 bases match TRBD1. The CDR3 has 13 amino acids. Per the germline V gene, CDR1 is SGHAT and CDR2 is FQNNGV. Trimming removed 1 base from V and 11 bases from J; junction bases left unmatched: 4. CDR3 DNA: TGTGCCAGCAGCTTAGGGGACAGGGGCCGGGCTTTCTTT. Translating gives CASSLGDRGRAFF.

The chain carries TRBV6-1 and TRBJ2-5; 9 nucleotides line up with TRBD1. The CDR3 is 16 residues long. V was clipped by 0 bases and J by 4 bases; unmatched bases: 6. The V gene's germline CDR1 is MNHNS and CDR2 SASEGT. The CDR3 is CASSEANRGLRETQYF. For the CDR3, the DNA is TGTGCCAGCAGTGAAGCGAACAGGGGGCTGAGAGAGACCCAGTACTTC.

The chain joins TRBV5-1 to TRBJ2-2; 7 bases agree with TRBD2. Germline CDR1 is SGHRS and CDR2 is YFSETQ. V dropped 2 bases and J dropped 4; count of bases not matched to a gene: 5. The CDR3 consists of 15 residues. The CDR3 sequence is CASSFRGVSTGELFF. The CDR3 DNA reads TGCGCCAGCAGCTTCCGGGGGGTCTCCACCGGGGAGCTGTTTTTT.

Notes on this clone: With only one base between it and a far larger clone, this is likely a read error. The chain combines TRBV7-9 with TRBJ2-7, with 9 bases that match TRBD2. With 6 bases clipped from V and 5 bases from J, the junction kept 11 bases outside the gene matches. Germline V gene lookup returns CDR1 SEHNR and CDR2 FQNEAQ (reference sequence). This CDR3 region has 15 residues. CDR3 protein: CASSKAGGSEHEQYF. The CDR3 nucleotides read TGTGCCAGCAGTAAGGCGGGGGGGTCTGAGCACGAGCAGTACTTC.

The chain employs TRBV5-6 and TRBJ2-7, with unresolved D. Germline CDR1 is SGHDT and CDR2 is YYEEEE. This CDR3 comprises 15 residues. V was cut by 1 base and J by 0 bases, with 11 bases left in between. As DNA, the CDR3 is TGTGCCAGCAGCTTGTCGGCGCGGATCTCCTACGAGCAGTACTTC. Protein sequence: CASSLSARISYEQYF.

This rearrangement joins TRBV28 to TRBJ2-5; TRBD2 matches 7 bases. The length of the CDR3 is 13 residues. The V and J ends lost 8 bases and 3 bases, in that order; junction bases with no gene match: 6. CDR1 is MDHEN and CDR2 is SYDVKM in the germline V gene. The CDR3 is CASRLLAEETQYF. DNA of the CDR3: TGTGCCAGCCGCCTCCTAGCGGAAGAGACCCAGTACTTC. Based on the CDR3 plus reference TRBV28 and TRBJ2-5, the full variable domain is DVKVTQSSRYLVKRTGEKVFLECVQDMDHENMFWYRQDPGLGLRLIYFSYDVKMKEKGDIPEGYSVSREKKERFSLILESASTNQTSMYLCASRLLAEETQYFGPGTRLLVL.

The chain uses TRBV5-1 and TRBJ1-4; D perhaps matches TRBD1 (5 bases). Germline-derived CDR1 and CDR2 are SGHRS and YFSETQ. Trimming shortened V by 5 bases and J by 3 bases, and 17 bases separated the two germline ends. The CDR3 is 16 amino acids. CDR3 region: CASSVGTSVANEKLFF. CDR3 nucleotide sequence: TGCGCCAGCAGTGTCGGGACCTCAGTGGCTAATGAAAAACTGTTTTTT.

The chain is built from TRBV19 and TRBJ2-1; 9 bases align to TRBD2. The CDR3 has 15 amino acids. Trimming removed 8 bases from V and 6 bases from J; junction bases left unmatched: 11. Germline V gives CDR1 LNHDA, CDR2 SQIVND (reference sequence). The CDR3 region has the DNA TGTGCCAGTGCCACTTTACCGGGACTAGCCAATGAGCAGTTCTTC. It codes for CASATLPGLANEQFF.

J is TRBJ2-3 and V is TRBV19; D is perhaps TRBD1 (6 bases). CDR1 and CDR2 from the germline V gene are LNHDA and SQIVND (reference sequence). The V end was cut by 3 bases, the J end by 4 bases, with 14 bases between. This CDR3 region has 15 residues. Written as DNA, the CDR3 is TGTGCCAGTAGTATTTTCAGGGGTGGCGCAGATACGCAGTATTTT. Translating gives CASSIFRGGADTQYF.

This clone was observed a few times. This sequence joins TRBV18 and TRBJ2-7; 8 bases align to TRBD2. Germline loops: CDR1 KGHSH, CDR2 LQKENI. V dropped 2 bases and J dropped 1; count of bases not matched to a gene: 4. This CDR3 region has 15 residues. Here the CDR3 reads CASSPTSGPSYEQYF. CDR3 DNA: TGTGCCAGCTCACCAACTAGCGGTCCATCCTACGAGCAGTACTTC.

The chain couples TRBV4-1 to TRBJ1-1; D remains unclear. CDR1 is MGHRA, CDR2 YSYEKL, per germline. There are 12 residues in the CDR3. V lost 4 bases, J lost 7 bases, and 10 bases lay in between. The CDR3 is CASSRSGGEAFF. The CDR3 DNA reads as TGCGCCAGCAGCCGAAGTGGTGGTGAAGCTTTCTTT.

This clone was seen more than once but under ten times. This chain connects TRBV19 to TRBJ2-7; 8 nucleotides line up with TRBD1. The CDR3 runs 14 residues. The junction had 9 bases not matched to a gene; V was cut back by 7 bases and J by 4 bases. Germline CDR1 LNHDA, CDR2 SQIVND (reference sequence). Written as DNA, the CDR3 is TGTGCCAGTAAATTGGGGACAGGAGAATACGAGCAGTACTTC. This encodes CASKLGTGEYEQYF.

The chain couples TRBV7-2 to TRBJ1-1; D might be TRBD1 (6 bases). This CDR3 is 15 amino acids long. V gave up 3 bases and J gave up 1 base, with 12 bases separating them. CDR1 and CDR2 from the germline V gene are SGHTA and FQGNSA. The CDR3 region has the DNA TGTGCCAGCAGCTTCGGAGGACAGCCGAACACTGAAGCTTTCTTT. This gives the protein CASSFGGQPNTEAFF.

The chain carries TRBV10-3 and TRBJ2-7, with D possibly being TRBD1 (6 bases). In germline, CDR1 is ENHRY, CDR2 SYGVKD. Trimming took off 8 bases at V and 3 bases at J, with 17 bases between the two ends. This CDR3 is 14 amino acids long. The CDR3 protein is CAIRNGEGGYEQYF. As DNA, the CDR3 is TGTGCCATCCGGAATGGGGAAGGGGGCTACGAGCAGTACTTC.

J is TRBJ2-7 and V is TRBV18; 11 nucleotides agree with TRBD1. The V segment lost 3 bases and the J segment 3 bases; nucleotides outside the gene matches: 7. CDR1 KGHSH and CDR2 LQKENI come from the germline V gene. This CDR3 is built from 16 residues. CDR3 DNA: TGTGCCAGCTCACCTTATCCGGGACAGGGGGTCTACGAGCAGTACTTC. Translation: CASSPYPGQGVYEQYF. Complete variable domain (other parts from reference TRBV18 and TRBJ2-7): NAGVMQNPRHLVRRRGQEARLRCSPMKGHSHVYWYRQLPEEGLKFMVYLQKENIIDESGMPKERFSAEFPKEGPSILRIQQVVRGDSAAYFCASSPYPGQGVYEQYFGPGTRLTVT.

The rearrangement uses TRBV10-1 and TRBJ2-7; 10 nucleotides agree with TRBD2. The CDR3 runs to 13 residues. Trimming took 6 bases from V and 4 from J; bases not matched to a gene: 3. Germline V gives CDR1 WNHNN, CDR2 SYGVQD (reference sequence). CDR3 loop: CASRASGSYEQYF. DNA for the CDR3: TGCGCCAGCAGGGCTAGCGGGAGTTACGAGCAGTACTTC.

This sequence joins TRBV5-4 and TRBJ1-1; D gene unclear. V lost 4 bases to trimming and J lost 6 bases, with 22 bases between them. CDR3 length equals 16 residues. CDR1 and CDR2 (germline): SGHNT, YYREEE (reference sequence). The CDR3 DNA follows: TGTGCCAGCAGCACCTTCGGACTGGCGGCCGTCTCTGAAGCTTTCTTT. Encoded protein: CASSTFGLAAVSEAFF.

The genes are TRBV6-5 and TRBJ2-7, with D perhaps assigned TRBD1 or TRBD2 (5 bases each). Trimming removed 0 bases at V and 7 bases at J, with 19 bases between. Germline CDR1 reads MNHEY; CDR2 reads SVGAGI. The CDR3 totals 16 residues. CDR3 protein: CASSYSIGRETREQYF. The CDR3, as DNA: TGTGCCAGCAGTTACTCGATAGGCAGGGAGACTCGGGAGCAGTACTTC.

As concerns this clone: Additional DNA sequences in this sample encode the identical CDR3. The rearrangement joins TRBV6-1 to TRBJ2-7, with D possibly TRBD2 on 5 matching bases. The germline gives CDR1 MNHNS, CDR2 SASEGT. V was pared by 1 base and J by 0 bases, with 13 bases between. The CDR3 loop spans 16 amino acids. Here the CDR3 DNA reads TGTGCCAGCAGTGAAGGCCGGCTAGCCATCTCCTACGAGCAGTACTTC. It is translated as CASSEGRLAISYEQYF.

The V call is TRBV19, the J call TRBJ2-2; either TRBD1 or TRBD2 may supply D (6 bases each). V was shortened by 5 bases and J by 1 base, with 11 bases between the two germline ends. Germline CDR1 LNHDA, CDR2 SQIVND (reference sequence). The length of the CDR3 is 15 residues. CDR3 nucleotides: TGTGCCAGTAGTCCCGGGGGACAGAACACCGGGGAGCTGTTTTTT. Its protein is CASSPGGQNTGELFF.

This rearrangement joins TRBV6-5 to TRBJ1-6; TRBD1 agrees at 10 bases. Losses at the gene ends were 8 bases for V and 9 bases for J; bases not matched to a gene: 7. This CDR3 region has 14 residues. From germline, CDR1 is MNHEY and CDR2 SVGAGI. CDR3 in amino acids: CASGFGQGGSPLHF. As DNA, the CDR3 is TGTGCCAGCGGTTTCGGACAGGGGGGTTCACCCCTCCACTTT.

The gene calls are TRBV5-6 and TRBJ2-2, with 8 nucleotides matching TRBD2. With 6 bases clipped from V and 5 bases from J, the junction kept 6 bases outside the gene matches. CDR3 length: 14 residues. Germline values: CDR1 SGHDT, CDR2 YYEEEE. The CDR3: CASMIAGFTGELFF. In DNA, the CDR3 is TGTGCCAGCATGATAGCGGGGTTTACCGGGGAGCTGTTTTTT.

The chain couples TRBV15 to TRBJ1-1, with D hard to call. Germline V lookup: CDR1 LNHNV, CDR2 YYDKDF (reference sequence). The CDR3 contains 13 residues. The V end was cut by 3 bases, the J end by 4 bases, with 9 bases between. The CDR3 sequence is CATSSKRATEAFF. Here the CDR3 DNA reads TGTGCCACCAGCAGTAAAAGGGCCACTGAAGCTTTCTTT.